The clone carrying this TCR beta chain has ten or more counts. The sample is drawn from a study of immune characterization of retroperitoneal liposarcoma. TCRdb re-called the PCR reads with MiXCR, one entry per CDR3 protein. The sample yields approximately 9,000 distinct CDR3 sequences, roughly 26% seen once. This CDR3 is 16 amino acids long. Germline V CDR1 and CDR2: SGHTA, FQGNSA. The sample consisted of tumor tissue. The clonotype comes from a male donor with retroperitoneal liposarcoma. The V call is TRBV7-2, the J call TRBJ2-5; the match to TRBD1 covers 7 bases. The DNA matches TRBJ2-7 better at its end, which makes the J call doubtful. CDR3 protein: CASSFSTGQKAYEQYF. In DNA form, the CDR3 reads TGTGCCAGCAGCTTTAGCACGGGACAGAAGGCCTACGAGCAGTACTTC.